Listed below are T cell receptor beta chains from one sample, sequenced in a study of blood T cell repertoires in COVID-19. The protocol was immunoSEQ multiplex PCR, while the TCRdb copy is restricted to in-frame clones and leaves out a portion. Among fewer than 400,000 clones listed, roughly 87% were seen once. The sample was PBMCs or T cells enriched from blood (not recorded which). All receptors derive from a woman aged 18-29 years who had recovered from COVID-19. Each CDR3 is given with its conserved first and last residue. A D gene is named only where the DNA matches it firmly. The size of a clone is reported for some rows only, either as once, few or many, or as a class for expanded clones.

v_gene	d_gene	abundance	j_gene	CDR3nt	CDR3aa
TRBV19	NA	NA	TRBJ1-5	TGTGCCAGTAGTATTGGAGGGTATCAGCCCCAGCATTTT	CASSIGGYQPQHF
TRBV6-5	TRBD1	NA	TRBJ2-2	TGTGCCAGCAGGAGGGACAGACTTAACACCGGGGAGCTGTTTTTT	CASRRDRLNTGELFF
TRBV7-9	TRBD2	NA	TRBJ2-3	TGTGCCAGCTCTCGACTAGCGGTGAGCACAGATACGCAGTATTTT	CASSRLAVSTDTQYF
TRBV7-9	NA	once	TRBJ1-6	TGTGCCAGCAGTGTGGACAGCTCCTATAATTCACCCCTCCACTTT	CASSVDSSYNSPLHF
TRBV4-2	TRBD2	NA	TRBJ2-3	TGTGCCAGCAGCCAATCAGGTAGCGGGGCTGGGGGTGCAGATACGCAGTATTTT	CASSQSGSGAGGADTQYF
TRBV12-3/TRBV12-4	NA	NA	TRBJ1-4	TGTGCCAGCAGTTTAGGGGCGCTTGGGAAACTGTTTTTT	CASSLGALGKLFF
TRBV28	TRBD1	NA	TRBJ1-1	TGTGCCAGCAGTCCCTGGGACAGGGCAGGGACTGAAGCTTTCTTT	CASSPWDRAGTEAFF
TRBV7-3	TRBD1	NA	TRBJ1-1	TGTGCCAGCAGCCTAGGAGGACAGGGCACTGAAGCTTTCTTT	CASSLGGQGTEAFF
TRBV6-4	TRBD1	NA	TRBJ2-6	TGTGCCAGCAGGTTCACGTCCAGGGGGAGCTCTGGGGCCAACGTCCTGACTTTC	CASRFTSRGSSGANVLTF
TRBV2	TRBD1	NA	TRBJ1-6	TGTGCCAGCATAGACAGGGAAGGCTCACCCCTCCACTTT	CASIDREGSPLHF